The 23 T cell receptor beta chains below all came from one sample that was sequenced in a study of T cell responses to AZD1222 COVID-19 vaccine. Assay: immunoSEQ multiplex PCR; the TCRdb copy retains only in-frame clones and omits some. The sample contains some 150,000 clones, 91% of which appear only once. Sequencing used peripheral blood, obtained on day 0 of AZD1222 vaccination. Receptors originate from an adult in good health.

The chain uses TRBV7-9 and TRBJ2-3; maybe TRBD2 (6 bases). The CDR3 has 15 amino acids. Germline V gives CDR1 SEHNR, CDR2 FQNEAQ (reference sequence). Trimming left V 5 bases short and J 5 bases short, with 17 bases between. For the CDR3, the DNA is TGTGCCAGCAGCCCAAACCGGGAGAGGGGAGATACGCAGTATTTT. Residues: CASSPNRERGDTQYF.

The J gene is TRBJ2-3, the V gene TRBV7-2, with 8 positions matching TRBD1. V was clipped by 3 bases and J by 5 bases; unmatched bases: 7. Germline values: CDR1 SGHTA, CDR2 FQGNSA. CDR3 size: 15 residues. CDR3 amino acids: CASSFSSGGVDTQYF. CDR3 bases: TGTGCCAGCAGCTTTTCATCAGGGGGCGTAGATACGCAGTATTTT.

The chain combines TRBV11-3 with TRBJ2-7, with 7 bases matching TRBD1. The trim removed 5 bases at V and 6 bases at J, leaving 7 bases unmatched. Per the germline V gene, CDR1 is SGHNT and CDR2 is YENEEA. The CDR3 runs to 13 residues. CDR3 sequence (DNA): TGTGCCAGCAGCAAGACAGGGAGCGGCGAGCAGTACTTC. It encodes CASSKTGSGEQYF.

The V call is TRBV7-8, the J call TRBJ2-5; tentatively, D is TRBD2 (5 bases). Germline V gene sequence: CDR1 SGHVS, CDR2 FQNEAQ. V was pared by 2 bases and J by 5 bases, with 15 bases between. The CDR3 sequence is 15 residues long. The CDR3 DNA sequence: TGTGCCAGCAGCTTATCTGGACCTCCGGGGGAGACCCAGTACTTC. Its protein product is CASSLSGPPGETQYF.

CDR3 protein: CASARIWDSYEQYF. In DNA form, the CDR3 reads TGTGCTAGTGCCCGAATCTGGGACTCCTACGAGCAGTACTTC. This sequence joins TRBV12-5 and TRBJ2-7; D is unclear. The CDR3 extends over 14 amino acids. V shed 7 bases and J shed 0 bases, with 13 bases lying between them. The V gene's germline CDR1 is LGHNT and CDR2 FRNRAP.

The count of this clone is one. Here the CDR3 DNA reads TGTGCCAGCAGTTCAACAGGGTACGGGGAGCTGTTTTTT. Translating gives CASSSTGYGELFF. V is TRBV12-3 or TRBV12-4 and J is TRBJ2-2, with D perhaps TRBD1 (6 bases). Trimming cost V 4 bases and J 7 bases, with 10 bases left between them. The CDR3 has 13 residues.

This chain joins TRBV15 and TRBJ2-3; maybe TRBD1 (6 bases). Germline V CDR1 and CDR2: LNHNV, YYDKDF (reference sequence). V lost 6 bases to trimming and J lost 4 bases, with 11 bases between them. The CDR3 totals 13 residues. In DNA, the CDR3 is TGTGCCACCAGTCGCAGGGGCCCAGATACGCAGTATTTT. Its protein product is CATSRRGPDTQYF.

The CDR3 loop is CSVLGLTDYGYTF. The CDR3 DNA sequence: TGCAGCGTCCTGGGGCTGACAGACTATGGCTACACCTTC. This rearrangement joins TRBV29-1 to TRBJ1-2; the D gene is possibly TRBD1 (5 bases). From germline, CDR1 is SQVTM and CDR2 ANQGSEA. The CDR3 extends over 13 amino acids. Between the trimmed V and J ends, which lost 6 bases and 3 bases, there was a span of 14 bases.

The chain couples TRBV4-1 to TRBJ2-1, with a tentative D call TRBD2 (5 bases). CDR3 length equals 18 residues. Germline-derived CDR1 and CDR2 are MGHRA and YSYEKL. V was pared by 3 bases and J by 5 bases, with 23 bases between. The CDR3 sequence: CASSQILFGENSHNEQFF. The CDR3, as DNA: TGCGCCAGCAGCCAGATCTTATTTGGGGAGAATTCCCACAATGAGCAGTTCTTC.

This clone was detected once. The chain recombines TRBV5-6 with TRBJ2-4, with 7 nucleotides matching TRBD1. J gave up 7 bases and V 4 bases, and 5 bases lay outside the gene matches. Germline assignment: CDR1 SGHDT and CDR2 YYEEEE. The length of the CDR3 is 13 residues. CDR3 residues: CASSQGVGNIQYF. CDR3 DNA sequence: TGTGCCAGCAGCCAGGGGGTAGGGAACATTCAGTACTTC.

V and J are TRBV29-1 and TRBJ1-1; D is unclear. V lost 1 base, J lost 5 bases, and 5 bases lay in between. Per the germline V gene, CDR1 is SQVTM and CDR2 is ANQGSEA. This CDR3 comprises 11 residues. CDR3 in amino acids: CSVEAGTEAFF. In nucleotides, the CDR3 is TGCAGCGTTGAAGCGGGGACTGAAGCTTTCTTT. The complete variable domain, with remaining parts taken from reference TRBV29-1 and TRBJ1-1, reads SAVISQKPSRDICQRGTSLTIQCQVDSQVTMMFWYRQQPGQSLTLIATANQGSEATYESGFVIDKFPISRPNLTFSTLTVSNMSPEDSSIYLCSVEAGTEAFFGQGTRLTVV.

The rearrangement joins TRBV3-1 (or the pseudogene TRBV3-2) to TRBJ1-1; D is unclear. The CDR3 consists of 13 residues. Trimming took off 4 bases at V and 4 bases at J, with 10 bases between the two ends. Germline loops: CDR1 LGHDT, CDR2 YNNKEL (reference sequence). The CDR3 is CASSLLRATEAFF. For the CDR3, the DNA is TGTGCCAGCAGCCTCCTGCGGGCCACTGAAGCTTTCTTT.

V usage is TRBV15 and J usage is TRBJ2-7, with D perhaps TRBD1 (5 bases). The CDR3 loop spans 15 amino acids. V was cut by 3 bases and J by 0 bases, with 12 bases left in between. Germline-derived CDR1 and CDR2 are LNHNV and YYDKDF (reference sequence). CDR3 sequence (DNA): TGTGCCACCAGCAGGGATTCTGGGGCCTCCTACGAGCAGTACTTC. It codes for CATSRDSGASYEQYF.

J is TRBJ2-4 and V is TRBV5-1, with TRBD1 matching 10 bases. The trim removed 4 bases at V and 5 bases at J, leaving 6 bases unmatched. Germline loops: CDR1 SGHRS, CDR2 YFSETQ. The CDR3 loop spans 15 amino acids. The CDR3 loop reads CASSRSGTGENIQYF. The DNA of the CDR3 is TGCGCCAGCAGCCGTTCCGGGACAGGGGAAAACATTCAGTACTTC.

In this sample, this clone turned up once. J is TRBJ2-3 and V is TRBV9; 7 bases map to TRBD1. Trimming removed 1 base from V and 4 bases from J; junction bases left unmatched: 3. The CDR3 covers 14 residues. The germline V gene encodes CDR1 SGDLS and CDR2 YYNGEE. The CDR3 DNA is TGTGCCAGCAGCGTAACAGGGACAGCAGATACGCAGTATTTT. It encodes CASSVTGTADTQYF.

The chain links TRBV28 to TRBJ1-2, with TRBD1 matching 9 bases. This CDR3 is 14 amino acids long. J lost 8 bases, V lost 6 bases, and 10 bases had no gene match. CDR1 MDHEN and CDR2 SYDVKM come from the germline V gene. The CDR3 nucleotides are TGTGCCAGCAGCGCAGGACAGGGGTCGGACGGCTACACCTTC. This translates into CASSAGQGSDGYTF.

The J gene is TRBJ1-5, the V gene TRBV18; no reliable D call. There are 13 residues in the CDR3. Germline V gene lookup returns CDR1 KGHSH and CDR2 LQKENI. V lost 6 bases, J lost 1 base, and 7 bases lay in between. CDR3 coding DNA: TGTGCCAGCTCCCGGGAGAGCAATCAGCCCCAGCATTTT. Protein: CASSRESNQPQHF.

In DNA form, the CDR3 reads TGTGCCAGCTCACCAGACAGTGGCAATGAGCAGTTCTTC. Protein: CASSPDSGNEQFF. The rearrangement links TRBV18 to TRBJ2-1; tentatively, D is TRBD1 (5 bases). Trimming left V 2 bases short and J 6 bases short, with 8 bases between. Per germline, CDR1 KGHSH and CDR2 LQKENI. The CDR3 is 13 amino acids.

This clone was observed a few times. The J gene is TRBJ2-5, the V gene TRBV2; D unresolved. The CDR3 contains 13 residues. The ends were cut back, 6 bases at V and 2 bases at J, with 10 bases in the middle. Per the germline V gene, CDR1 is SNHLY and CDR2 is FYNNEI. CDR3 coding DNA: TGTGCCAGCAGGAGAACATCTCAAGAGACCCAGTACTTC. As protein: CASRRTSQETQYF.

This chain joins TRBV11-2 and TRBJ2-1, with TRBD2 matching over 11 bases. The germline gives CDR1 SGHAT, CDR2 FQNNGV. J was trimmed by 9 bases and V by 4 bases; bases with no gene match: 8. This CDR3 has 15 amino acids. The CDR3 coding sequence is TGTGCCAGCAGCTCAAGTAGCGGGAGGGCGACTGAGCAGTTCTTC. Its translation is CASSSSSGRATEQFF.

The chain recombines TRBV27 with TRBJ2-2, with TRBD1 as a possible D gene (5 bases). In germline, CDR1 is MNHEY, CDR2 SMNVEV (reference sequence). Trimming pared 3 bases from V and 1 base from J, leaving 12 bases between. This CDR3 has 16 amino acids. The CDR3 protein is CASSFLLGLNTGELFF. DNA of the CDR3: TGTGCCAGCAGTTTTCTTCTGGGGCTGAACACCGGGGAGCTGTTTTTT.

This sequence joins TRBV10-2 and TRBJ1-1, with TRBD1 matching 7 bases. The CDR3 totals 15 residues. V lost 5 bases and J lost 3; bases outside the gene matches: 9. Per the germline V gene, CDR1 is WSHSY and CDR2 is SAAADI. CDR3 nucleotides: TGCGCCAGCAGTCAGACAGGGCTGGCGGACACTGAAGCTTTCTTT. Its translation is CASSQTGLADTEAFF.

V usage is TRBV5-8 and J usage is TRBJ1-5; D not resolved. CDR3 length: 15 amino acids. Trimming removed 2 bases at V and 1 base at J, with 10 bases between. Germline lookup yields CDR1 SGHTS and CDR2 YDEGEE. CDR3 amino acids: CASSLVGISNQPQHF. In DNA form, the CDR3 reads TGTGCCAGCAGCTTAGTCGGGATAAGCAATCAGCCCCAGCATTTT. The complete variable domain, with remaining parts taken from reference TRBV5-8 and TRBJ1-5, reads EAGVTQSPTHLIKTRGQQATLRCSPISGHTSVYWYQQALGLGLQFLLWYDEGEERNRGNFPPRFSGRQFPNYSSELNVNALELEDSALYLCASSLVGISNQPQHFGDGTRLSIL.